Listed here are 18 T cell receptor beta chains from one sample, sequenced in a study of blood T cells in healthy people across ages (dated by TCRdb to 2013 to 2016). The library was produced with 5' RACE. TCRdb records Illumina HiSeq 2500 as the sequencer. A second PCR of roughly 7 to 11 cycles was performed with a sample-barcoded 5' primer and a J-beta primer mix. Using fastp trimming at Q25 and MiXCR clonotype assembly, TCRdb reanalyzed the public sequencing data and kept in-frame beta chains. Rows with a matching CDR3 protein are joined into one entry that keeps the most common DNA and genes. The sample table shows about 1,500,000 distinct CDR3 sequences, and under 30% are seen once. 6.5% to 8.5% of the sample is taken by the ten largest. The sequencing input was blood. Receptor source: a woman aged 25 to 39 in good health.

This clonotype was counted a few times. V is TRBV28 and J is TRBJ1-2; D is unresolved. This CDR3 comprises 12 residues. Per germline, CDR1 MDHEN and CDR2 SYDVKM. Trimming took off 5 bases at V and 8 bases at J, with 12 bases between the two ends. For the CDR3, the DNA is TGTGCCAGCAGTCTCCGGACTCAAGGCTACACCTTC. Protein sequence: CASSLRTQGYTF.

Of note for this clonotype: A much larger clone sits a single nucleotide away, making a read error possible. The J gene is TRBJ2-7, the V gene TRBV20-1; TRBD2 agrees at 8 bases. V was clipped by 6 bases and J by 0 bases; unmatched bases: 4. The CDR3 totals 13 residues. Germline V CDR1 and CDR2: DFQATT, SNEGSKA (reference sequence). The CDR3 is CSACGGSSYEQYF. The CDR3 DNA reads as TGCAGTGCCTGCGGGGGGAGCTCCTACGAGCAGTACTTC.

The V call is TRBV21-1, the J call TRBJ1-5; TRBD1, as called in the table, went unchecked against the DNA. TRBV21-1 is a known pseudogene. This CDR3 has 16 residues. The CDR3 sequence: CASRDRGLDSNQPQHF. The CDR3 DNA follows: TGTGCCAGCAGGGACAGGGGGCTGGATAGCAATCAGCCCCAGCATTTT.

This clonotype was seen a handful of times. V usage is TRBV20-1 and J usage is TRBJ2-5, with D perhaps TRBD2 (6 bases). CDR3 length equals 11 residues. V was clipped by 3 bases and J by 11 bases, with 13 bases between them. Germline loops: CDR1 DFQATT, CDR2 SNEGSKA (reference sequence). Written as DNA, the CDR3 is TGCAGTGCTAGTTGGGAGGTGGAGCAGTACTTC. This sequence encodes CSASWEVEQYF.

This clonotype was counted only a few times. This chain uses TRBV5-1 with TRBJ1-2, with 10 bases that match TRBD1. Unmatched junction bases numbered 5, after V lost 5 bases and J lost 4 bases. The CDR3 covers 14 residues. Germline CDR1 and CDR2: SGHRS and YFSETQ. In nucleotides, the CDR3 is TGCGCCAGCAGTCAGGGACAGGGGTTCTATGGCTACACCTTC. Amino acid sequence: CASSQGQGFYGYTF.

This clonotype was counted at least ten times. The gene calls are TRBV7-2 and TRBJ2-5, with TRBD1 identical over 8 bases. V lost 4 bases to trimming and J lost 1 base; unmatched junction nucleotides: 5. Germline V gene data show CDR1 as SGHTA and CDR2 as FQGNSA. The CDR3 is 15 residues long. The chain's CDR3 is CASSSDRGIQETQYF. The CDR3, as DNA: TGTGCCAGCAGCTCCGACAGGGGAATCCAAGAGACCCAGTACTTC.

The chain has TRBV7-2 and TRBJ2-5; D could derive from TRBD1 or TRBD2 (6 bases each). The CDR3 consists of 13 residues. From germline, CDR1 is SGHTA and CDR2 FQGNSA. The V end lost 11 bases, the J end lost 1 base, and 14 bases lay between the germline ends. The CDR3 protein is CASRGEPQETQYF. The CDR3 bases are TGTGCCTCGAGGGGGGAACCCCAAGAGACCCAGTACTTC.

CDR3 loop: CASSYAATSTDTQYF. DNA for the CDR3: TGTGCCAGCAGTTACGCAGCTACGAGCACAGATACGCAGTATTTT. The chain employs TRBV6-5 and TRBJ2-3; D remains ambiguous. This CDR3 is 15 amino acids long. Germline V CDR1 and CDR2: MNHEY, SVGAGI. V shed 2 bases and J shed 0 bases, with 9 bases lying between them.

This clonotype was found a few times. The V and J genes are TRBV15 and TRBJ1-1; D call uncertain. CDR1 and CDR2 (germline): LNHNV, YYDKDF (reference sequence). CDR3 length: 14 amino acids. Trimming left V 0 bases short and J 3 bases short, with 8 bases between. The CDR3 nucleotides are TGTGCCACCAGCAGAGATCGGCGGGACACTGAAGCTTTCTTT. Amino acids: CATSRDRRDTEAFF.

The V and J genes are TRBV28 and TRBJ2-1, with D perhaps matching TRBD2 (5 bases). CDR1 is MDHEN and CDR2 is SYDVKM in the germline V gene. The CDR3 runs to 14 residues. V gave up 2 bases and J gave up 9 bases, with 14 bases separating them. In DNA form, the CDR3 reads TGTGCCAGCAGTTTACTAGCTACCACAATTGAGCAGTTCTTC. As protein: CASSLLATTIEQFF.

The CDR3 here is CASSQTSGRNNEQFF. The DNA for the CDR3 is TGTGCCAGCAGCCAGACTAGCGGGAGAAACAATGAGCAGTTCTTC. The chain has TRBV7-2 and TRBJ2-1, with 12 nucleotides matching TRBD2. The CDR3 totals 15 residues. Germline-derived CDR1 and CDR2 are SGHTA and FQGNSA. Losses at the gene ends were 5 bases for V and 5 bases for J; bases not matched to a gene: 4.

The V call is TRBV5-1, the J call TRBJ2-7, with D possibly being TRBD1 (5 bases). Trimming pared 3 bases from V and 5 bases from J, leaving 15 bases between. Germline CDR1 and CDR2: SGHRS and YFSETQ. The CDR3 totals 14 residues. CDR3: CASSSGTGTDEQYF. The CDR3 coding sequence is TGCGCCAGCAGCTCTGGCACAGGTACGGACGAGCAGTACTTC.

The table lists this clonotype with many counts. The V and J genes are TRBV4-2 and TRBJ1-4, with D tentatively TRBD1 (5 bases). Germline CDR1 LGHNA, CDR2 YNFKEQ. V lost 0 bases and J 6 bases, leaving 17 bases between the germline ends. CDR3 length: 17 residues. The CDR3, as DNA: TGTGCCAGCAGCCAAGATCAGTCAGGGTCTAGATATGAAAAACTGTTTTTT. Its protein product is CASSQDQSGSRYEKLFF.

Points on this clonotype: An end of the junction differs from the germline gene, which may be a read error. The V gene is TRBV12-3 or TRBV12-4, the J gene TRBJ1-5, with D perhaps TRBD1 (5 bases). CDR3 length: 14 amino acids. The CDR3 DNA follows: TGTGCCAGCAGGTTAGGGACCACGGACCAGCCCCAGCATTTT. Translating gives CASRLGTTDQPQHF.

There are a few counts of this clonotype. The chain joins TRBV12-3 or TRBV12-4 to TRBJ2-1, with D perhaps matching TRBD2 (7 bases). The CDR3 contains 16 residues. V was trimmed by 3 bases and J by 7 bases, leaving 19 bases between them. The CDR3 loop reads CASSFVGGGSENEQFF. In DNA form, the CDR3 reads TGTGCCAGCAGTTTTGTAGGGGGAGGGTCTGAGAATGAGCAGTTCTTC.

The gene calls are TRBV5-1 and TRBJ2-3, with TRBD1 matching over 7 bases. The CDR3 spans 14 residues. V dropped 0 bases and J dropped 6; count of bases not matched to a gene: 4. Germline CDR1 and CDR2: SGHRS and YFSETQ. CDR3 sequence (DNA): TGCGCCAGCAGCTTGGGGGACAGCCGTGATACGCAGTATTTT. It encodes CASSLGDSRDTQYF. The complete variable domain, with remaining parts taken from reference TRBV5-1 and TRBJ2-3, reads KAGVTQTPRYLIKTRGQQVTLSCSPISGHRSVSWYQQTPGQGLQFLFEYFSETQRNKGNFPGRFSGRQFSNSRSEMNVSTLELGDSALYLCASSLGDSRDTQYFGPGTRLTVL.

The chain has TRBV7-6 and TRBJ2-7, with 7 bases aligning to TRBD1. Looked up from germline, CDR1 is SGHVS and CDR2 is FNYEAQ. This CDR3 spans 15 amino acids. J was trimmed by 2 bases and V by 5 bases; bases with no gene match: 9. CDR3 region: CASSRGTEPTYEQYF. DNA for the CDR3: TGTGCCAGCAGCAGAGGGACAGAACCCACCTACGAGCAGTACTTC.

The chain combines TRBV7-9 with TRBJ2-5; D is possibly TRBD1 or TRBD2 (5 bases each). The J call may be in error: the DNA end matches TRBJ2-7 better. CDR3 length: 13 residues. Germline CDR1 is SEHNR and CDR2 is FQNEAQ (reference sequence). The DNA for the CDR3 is TGTGCCAGCAGTCCGGGACGGGGTGTCGAGCAGTACTTC. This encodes CASSPGRGVEQYF.